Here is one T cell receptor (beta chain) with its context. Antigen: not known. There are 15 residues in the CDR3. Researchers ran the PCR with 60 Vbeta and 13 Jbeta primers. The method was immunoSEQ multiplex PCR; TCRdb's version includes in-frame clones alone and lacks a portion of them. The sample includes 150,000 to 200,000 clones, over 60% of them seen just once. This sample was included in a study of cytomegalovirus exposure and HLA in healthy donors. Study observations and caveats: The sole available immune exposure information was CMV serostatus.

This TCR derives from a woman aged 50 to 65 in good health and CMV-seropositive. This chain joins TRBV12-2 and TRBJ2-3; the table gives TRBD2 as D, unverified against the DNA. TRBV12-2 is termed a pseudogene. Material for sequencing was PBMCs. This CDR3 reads CASRFCSGPGDTQYF. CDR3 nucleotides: TGTGCAAGTCGCTTTTGCAGTGGGCCGGGGGATACGCAGTATTTT.